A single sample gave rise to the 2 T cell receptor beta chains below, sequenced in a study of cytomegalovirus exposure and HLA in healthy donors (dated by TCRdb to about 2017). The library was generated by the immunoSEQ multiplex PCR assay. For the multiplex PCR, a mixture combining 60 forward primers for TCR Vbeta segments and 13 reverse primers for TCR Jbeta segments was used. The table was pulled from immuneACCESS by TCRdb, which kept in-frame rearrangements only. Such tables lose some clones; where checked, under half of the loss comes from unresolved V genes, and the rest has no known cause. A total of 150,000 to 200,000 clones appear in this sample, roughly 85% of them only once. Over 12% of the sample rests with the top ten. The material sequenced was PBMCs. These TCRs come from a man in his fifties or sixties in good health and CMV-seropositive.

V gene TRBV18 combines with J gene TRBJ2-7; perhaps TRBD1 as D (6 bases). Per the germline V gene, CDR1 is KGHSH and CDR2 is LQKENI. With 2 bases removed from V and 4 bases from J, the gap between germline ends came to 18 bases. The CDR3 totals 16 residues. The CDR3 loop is CASSPVGNREIYEQYF. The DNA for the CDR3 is TGTGCCAGCTCACCAGTTGGTAACAGGGAAATTTACGAGCAGTACTTC.

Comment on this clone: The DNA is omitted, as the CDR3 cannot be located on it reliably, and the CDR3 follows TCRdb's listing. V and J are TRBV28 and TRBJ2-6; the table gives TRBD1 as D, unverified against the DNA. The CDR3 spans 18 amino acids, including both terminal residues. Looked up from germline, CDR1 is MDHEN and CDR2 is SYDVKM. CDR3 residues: CASSFLAGKFSGANVLTF.